Shown below are 11 T cell receptor beta chains from a single sample sequenced in a study of shared clonotypes between healthy human individuals. Sequencing used immunoSEQ multiplex PCR; TCRdb keeps in-frame clones, though not all of them. The profile shows around 2.5 million clones, 80% to 95% of them singletons. Sequencing was performed on naive CD4+ T cells from PBMCs. Subset denoted: CD45RA+ positively selected. The receptor set was obtained from a man between 18 and 35 years old in good health. Some clones in this sample may be carry-over from other donors' samples.

The chain links TRBV5-5 to TRBJ2-3, with D perhaps being TRBD1 or TRBD2 (5 bases each). V lost 3 bases and J lost 3, with 11 bases in between. Germline assignment: CDR1 SGHKS and CDR2 YYEKEE (reference sequence). CDR3 length equals 14 residues. Here the CDR3 DNA reads TGTGCCAGCAGCTGGGACGGTGGAACAGATACGCAGTATTTT. Translation: CASSWDGGTDTQYF. The full variable domain, with the rest looked up from reference TRBV5-5 and TRBJ2-3, is DAGVTQSPTHLIKTRGQQVTLRCSPISGHKSVSWYQQVLGQGPQFIFQYYEKEERGRGNFPDRFSARQFPNYSSELNVNALLLGDSALYLCASSWDGGTDTQYFGPGTRLTVL.

J is TRBJ2-6 and V is TRBV7-9, with D perhaps matching TRBD1 (5 bases). The CDR3 loop spans 19 amino acids. Trimming pared 1 base from V and 0 bases from J, leaving 16 bases between. In germline, CDR1 is SEHNR, CDR2 FQNEAQ (reference sequence). In DNA form, the CDR3 reads TGTGCCAGCAGCTTAGGGCACAGGAGACTCCTCTCTGGGGCCAACGTCCTGACTTTC. Translation gives CASSLGHRRLLSGANVLTF.

The genes are TRBV21-1 and TRBJ2-4; TRBD2, the table's D call, lacks a check against the DNA. TRBV21-1 is marked as a pseudogene. This CDR3 comprises 17 residues. The CDR3 is CASSGQSGVSPKNIQYF. The CDR3 DNA reads TGTGCCAGCAGCGGCCAGTCGGGGGTTAGTCCCAAAAACATTCAGTACTTC.

The chain has TRBV7-2 and TRBJ2-1, with 8 positions matching TRBD2. The J segment lost 7 bases and the V segment lost 4 bases, leaving 9 bases of the junction unmatched. The V gene's germline CDR1 is SGHTA and CDR2 FQGNSA. The CDR3 has 15 residues. Written as DNA, the CDR3 is TGTGCCAGCAGCTCGGGTCCGGGACTAGTAAATGAGCAGTTCTTC. It is translated as CASSSGPGLVNEQFF. The whole variable domain, filled in from reference TRBV7-2 and TRBJ2-1, reads GAGVSQSPSNKVTEKGKDVELRCDPISGHTALYWYRQSLGQGLEFLIYFQGNSAPDKSGLPSDRFSAERTGGSVSTLTIQRTQQEDSAVYLCASSSGPGLVNEQFFGPGTRLTVL.

This rearrangement joins TRBV9 to TRBJ2-2; D may be TRBD1 (6 bases). CDR3 length: 13 amino acids. The V gene's germline CDR1 is SGDLS and CDR2 YYNGEE. Trimming took off 4 bases at V and 6 bases at J, with 10 bases between the two ends. The CDR3 spells CASSSNRAGELFF. Written as DNA, the CDR3 is TGTGCCAGCAGCTCTAACAGGGCCGGGGAGCTGTTTTTT.

In the case of this clone: Sequence at one end of the junction differs from germline and may be a read error. The genes are TRBV10-3 and TRBJ1-1; D gene unclear. In germline, CDR1 is ENHRY, CDR2 SYGVKD. The CDR3 has 16 residues. The CDR3 region is CATSRLGTTINTEAFF. The CDR3 DNA reads as TGTGCCACCAGTAGGTTGGGCACAACGATAAACACTGAAGCTTTCTTT.

This clone turned up a few times. The chain combines TRBV2 with TRBJ1-1; D remains ambiguous. Trimming removed 6 bases at V and 1 base at J, with 12 bases between. Per the germline V gene, CDR1 is SNHLY and CDR2 is FYNNEI. The CDR3 totals 14 residues. The CDR3 coding sequence is TGTGCCAGCAGCATCGCGGAGGGGAACACTGAAGCTTTCTTT. Protein: CASSIAEGNTEAFF.

J is TRBJ2-1 and V is TRBV5-1; TRBD2 aligns across 13 bases. V lost 0 bases to trimming and J lost 7 bases; unmatched junction nucleotides: 10. CDR3 length: 18 amino acids. Germline V CDR1 and CDR2: SGHRS, YFSETQ. CDR3 sequence: CASSLETSGRAIRNEQFF. In DNA, the CDR3 is TGCGCCAGCAGCTTGGAAACTAGCGGGAGGGCCATTAGGAATGAGCAGTTCTTC.

The chain combines TRBV6-5 with TRBJ2-3, with unresolved D. CDR1 MNHEY and CDR2 SVGAGI come from the germline V gene. CDR3 size: 15 residues. V lost 0 bases to trimming and J lost 4 bases, with 11 bases between them. The CDR3 spells CASSYSGAVADTQYF. For the CDR3, the DNA is TGTGCCAGCAGTTACTCAGGCGCGGTTGCAGATACGCAGTATTTT.

The CDR3 loop reads CASSQITGGGTDTQYF. The CDR3 DNA sequence: TGCGCCAGCAGCCAAATAACAGGGGGCGGCACAGATACGCAGTATTTT. This sequence joins TRBV4-1 and TRBJ2-3; the match to TRBD1 covers 9 bases. Unmatched junction bases numbered 4, after V lost 2 bases and J lost 1 base. The length of the CDR3 is 16 residues. The V gene's germline CDR1 is MGHRA and CDR2 YSYEKL.

To note about this clone: The sample contains more than one DNA sequence encoding this CDR3. This chain connects TRBV27 to TRBJ2-5; the match to TRBD1 covers 7 bases. The V segment lost 8 bases and the J segment 2 bases; nucleotides outside the gene matches: 5. The germline V gene encodes CDR1 MNHEY and CDR2 SMNVEV (reference sequence). The length of the CDR3 is 13 residues. Written as DNA, the CDR3 is TGTGCCAGCCGCCCGACAGGGCAAGAGACCCAGTACTTC. This encodes CASRPTGQETQYF.